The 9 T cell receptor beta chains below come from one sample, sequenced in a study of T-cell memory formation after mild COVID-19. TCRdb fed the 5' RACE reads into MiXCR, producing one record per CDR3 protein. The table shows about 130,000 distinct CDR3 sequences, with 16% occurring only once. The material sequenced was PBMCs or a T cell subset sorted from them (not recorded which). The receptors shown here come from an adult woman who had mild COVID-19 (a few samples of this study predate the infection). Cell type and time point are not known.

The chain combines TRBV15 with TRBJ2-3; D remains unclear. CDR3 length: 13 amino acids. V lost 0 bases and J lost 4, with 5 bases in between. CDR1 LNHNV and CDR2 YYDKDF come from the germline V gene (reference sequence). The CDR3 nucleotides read TGTGCCACCAGCAGAGAACGAGCAGATACGCAGTATTTT. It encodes CATSRERADTQYF.

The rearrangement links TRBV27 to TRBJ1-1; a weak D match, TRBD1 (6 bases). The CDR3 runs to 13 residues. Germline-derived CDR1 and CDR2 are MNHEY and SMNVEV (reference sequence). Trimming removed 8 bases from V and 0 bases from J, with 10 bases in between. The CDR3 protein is CASQGWVNTEAFF. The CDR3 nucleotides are TGTGCCAGCCAGGGGTGGGTGAACACTGAAGCTTTCTTT.

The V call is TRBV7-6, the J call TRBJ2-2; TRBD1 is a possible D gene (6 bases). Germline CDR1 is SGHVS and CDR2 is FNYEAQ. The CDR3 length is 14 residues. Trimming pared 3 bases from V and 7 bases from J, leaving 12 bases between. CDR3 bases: TGTGCCAGCAGCTTCAGGGGTAGGGACGGGGAGCTGTTTTTT. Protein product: CASSFRGRDGELFF.

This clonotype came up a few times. The CDR3 spells CASTEPGLALHEQFF. In DNA form, the CDR3 reads TGTGCCAGCACCGAACCGGGACTAGCCCTGCATGAGCAGTTCTTC. V is TRBV12-3 or TRBV12-4 and J is TRBJ2-1; TRBD2 matches at 9 bases. V lost 7 bases and J lost 8; bases outside the gene matches: 12. The CDR3 loop spans 15 amino acids.

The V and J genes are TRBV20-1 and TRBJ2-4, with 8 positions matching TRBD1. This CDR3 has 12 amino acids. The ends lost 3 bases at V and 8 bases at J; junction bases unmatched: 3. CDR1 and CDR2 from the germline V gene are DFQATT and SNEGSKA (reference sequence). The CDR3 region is CSASGQGHIQYF. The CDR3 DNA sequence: TGCAGTGCTAGCGGACAGGGACACATTCAGTACTTC.

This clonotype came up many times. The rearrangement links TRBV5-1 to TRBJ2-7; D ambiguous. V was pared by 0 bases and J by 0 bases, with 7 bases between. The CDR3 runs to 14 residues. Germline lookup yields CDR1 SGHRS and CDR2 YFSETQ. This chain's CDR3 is CASSLVASSYEQYF. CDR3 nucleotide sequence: TGCGCCAGCAGCTTGGTGGCCAGCTCCTACGAGCAGTACTTC.

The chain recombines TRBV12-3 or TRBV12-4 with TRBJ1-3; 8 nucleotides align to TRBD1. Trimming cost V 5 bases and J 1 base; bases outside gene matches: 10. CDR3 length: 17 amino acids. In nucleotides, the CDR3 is TGTGCCAGCAGTCCTCGGACAGGGAGTAAGTCTGGAAACACCATATATTTT. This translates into CASSPRTGSKSGNTIYF.

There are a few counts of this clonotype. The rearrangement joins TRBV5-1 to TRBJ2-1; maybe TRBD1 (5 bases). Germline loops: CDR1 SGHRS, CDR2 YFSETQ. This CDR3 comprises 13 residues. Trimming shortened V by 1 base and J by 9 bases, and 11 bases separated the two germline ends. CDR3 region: CASSLKGPGEQFF. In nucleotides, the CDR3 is TGCGCCAGCAGCTTGAAGGGGCCGGGTGAGCAGTTCTTC.

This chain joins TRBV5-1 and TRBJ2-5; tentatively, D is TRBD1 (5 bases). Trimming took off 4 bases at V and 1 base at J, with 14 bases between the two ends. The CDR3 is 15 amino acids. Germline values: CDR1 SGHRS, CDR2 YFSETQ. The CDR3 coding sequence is TGCGCCAGCAGCCCCCCCTTAGGGGCCCAAGAGACCCAGTACTTC. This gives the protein CASSPPLGAQETQYF. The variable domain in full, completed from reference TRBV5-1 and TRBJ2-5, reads KAGVTQTPRYLIKTRGQQVTLSCSPISGHRSVSWYQQTPGQGLQFLFEYFSETQRNKGNFPGRFSGRQFSNSRSEMNVSTLELGDSALYLCASSPPLGAQETQYFGPGTRLLVL.